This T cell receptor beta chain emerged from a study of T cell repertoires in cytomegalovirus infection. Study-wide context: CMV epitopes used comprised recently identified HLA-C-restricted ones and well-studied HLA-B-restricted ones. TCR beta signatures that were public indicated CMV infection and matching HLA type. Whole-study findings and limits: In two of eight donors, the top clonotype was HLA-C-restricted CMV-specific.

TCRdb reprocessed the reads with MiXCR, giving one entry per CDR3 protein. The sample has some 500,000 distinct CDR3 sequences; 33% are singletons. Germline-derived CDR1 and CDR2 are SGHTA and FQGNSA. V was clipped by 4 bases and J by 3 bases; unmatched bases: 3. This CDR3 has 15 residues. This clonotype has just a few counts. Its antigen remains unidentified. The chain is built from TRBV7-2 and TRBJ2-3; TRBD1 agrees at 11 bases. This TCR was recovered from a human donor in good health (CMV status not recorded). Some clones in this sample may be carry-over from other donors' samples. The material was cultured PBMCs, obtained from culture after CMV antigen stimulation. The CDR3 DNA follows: TGTGCCAGCAGCTATGGACAGGGGGCGACAGATACGCAGTATTTT. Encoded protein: CASSYGQGATDTQYF.